These 14 T cell receptor beta chains were all obtained from the same sample, sequenced in a study of response to subunit inactivated influenza vaccine (dated by TCRdb to 2016 to 2018). Libraries were built with RT-PCR. Sequenced using an Illumina HiSeq 2500. TCRdb redid the processing of the public reads, applying fastp at Q25 and MiXCR, and retained in-frame beta chains. All rows with the same CDR3 protein become a single entry with the most common DNA and genes. This sample has almost 600,000 distinct CDR3 sequences in its table, and 12% to 15% of those were observed once. The biggest ten clones account for around 10% of the sample. Sequences were derived from PBMCs from blood, sampled 11 to 12 days after vaccination. The receptors originated from a man between 50 and 59 years old who received an inactivated influenza vaccine. Donor details come from another sample of the same person, matched by shared clones.

This rearrangement joins TRBV19 to TRBJ1-5, with unresolved D. The V gene lost 8 bases and the J gene lost 0 bases, with 8 bases spanning the gap. The germline gives CDR1 LNHDA, CDR2 SQIVND (reference sequence). The CDR3 is 13 residues long. Written as DNA, the CDR3 is TGTGCCAGTCGGGTCAATAGCAATCAGCCCCAGCATTTT. It codes for CASRVNSNQPQHF.

This clonotype was detected only a few times. V is TRBV6-2 or TRBV6-3 and J is TRBJ1-1; the match to TRBD1 covers 8 bases. The CDR3 has 13 amino acids. J was trimmed by 4 bases and V by 7 bases; bases with no gene match: 5. The germline V gene has CDR1 MNHEY and CDR2 SVGEGT. The DNA of the CDR3 is TGTGCCAGCACCTGGACAGGGAGCACTGAAGCTTTCTTT. It encodes CASTWTGSTEAFF.

This clonotype was seen a few times. The V and J genes are TRBV12-3 or TRBV12-4 and TRBJ2-3; D ambiguous. The CDR3 runs to 10 residues. Trimming removed 8 bases at V and 11 bases at J, with 11 bases between. Written as DNA, the CDR3 is TGTGCCAGCTCGATCCCCCTGCAGTATTTT. Amino acids: CASSIPLQYF.

The chain recombines TRBV25-1 with TRBJ2-3; D is unclear. This CDR3 has 12 amino acids. Looked up from germline, CDR1 is MGHDK and CDR2 is SYGVNS. Trimming removed 3 bases from V and 4 bases from J, with 5 bases in between. CDR3 DNA: TGTGCCAGCAGTGACAGTCCAGATACGCAGTATTTT. Protein: CASSDSPDTQYF.

This clonotype was recorded many times. This chain's CDR3 is CSVRRGNSQETQYF. CDR3 bases: TGCAGCGTTCGGAGAGGGAACAGCCAAGAGACCCAGTACTTC. The rearrangement uses TRBV29-1 and TRBJ2-5; D perhaps matches TRBD2 (5 bases). Germline lookup yields CDR1 SQVTM and CDR2 ANQGSEA. V lost 5 bases and J 1 base, leaving 14 bases between the germline ends. The CDR3 is 14 amino acids.

The chain couples TRBV19 to TRBJ2-3, with 15 bases matching TRBD2. The CDR3 has 15 residues. The V segment lost 9 bases and the J segment 6 bases; nucleotides outside the gene matches: 7. Germline CDR1 and CDR2: LNHDA and SQIVND (reference sequence). The CDR3 nucleotides read TGTGCCAGCATCGGACTAGCGGGAGGGCCGGATACGCAGTATTTT. It specifies CASIGLAGGPDTQYF.

The V and J genes are TRBV6-5 and TRBJ1-1, with TRBD1 matching over 10 bases. The CDR3 loop spans 15 amino acids. V gave up 4 bases and J gave up 5 bases; unmatched junction bases: 7. Germline CDR1 MNHEY, CDR2 SVGAGI. CDR3 bases: TGTGCCAGCAGTTTACCGGGACAGGGGCGGACTGAAGCTTTCTTT. It encodes CASSLPGQGRTEAFF.

CDR3 sequence reads: CASSSTGGSPLHF. CDR3 bases: TGTGCCAGCAGTTCCACAGGCGGTTCACCCCTCCACTTT. The V and J genes are TRBV12-3 or TRBV12-4 and TRBJ1-6; TRBD1 might be the D (5 bases). The V gene lost 4 bases and the J gene lost 9 bases, with 10 bases spanning the gap. The CDR3 is 13 amino acids.

J is TRBJ2-3 and V is TRBV28; D perhaps matches TRBD2 (5 bases). Between the trimmed V and J ends, which lost 6 bases and 9 bases, there was a span of 13 bases. Germline lookup yields CDR1 MDHEN and CDR2 SYDVKM. This CDR3 has 12 amino acids. CDR3: CASSYGRGTQYF. CDR3 nucleotides: TGTGCCAGCAGCTACGGCAGAGGGACGCAGTATTTT.

The chain recombines TRBV28 with TRBJ1-2; possibly TRBD1 for D (6 bases). The V gene's germline CDR1 is MDHEN and CDR2 SYDVKM. The CDR3 runs 17 residues. The V and J ends lost 5 bases and 3 bases respectively, with 22 bases between them. CDR3 region: CASSPADGGNKDYGYTF. In DNA, the CDR3 is TGTGCCAGCAGTCCTGCGGACGGGGGCAATAAGGACTATGGCTACACCTTC.

This clonotype has a count of ten or more. This chain connects TRBV29-1 to TRBJ2-1; 11 bases are shared with TRBD2. With V trimmed by 1 base and J by 4 bases, 0 bases remained unmatched. The V gene's germline CDR1 is SQVTM and CDR2 ANQGSEA. The length of the CDR3 is 14 residues. The CDR3 sequence is CSVEGLAGYNEQFF. The CDR3 DNA follows: TGCAGCGTTGAAGGACTAGCGGGATACAATGAGCAGTTCTTC.

This chain links TRBV7-6 with TRBJ2-1; a weak D match, TRBD1 (6 bases). From germline, CDR1 is SGHVS and CDR2 FNYEAQ. This CDR3 spans 13 amino acids. V was pared by 4 bases and J by 8 bases, with 12 bases between. This CDR3 reads CASSSRGSHEQFF. The CDR3 DNA reads as TGTGCCAGCAGCTCTAGGGGGTCCCATGAGCAGTTCTTC.

In nucleotides, the CDR3 is TGTGCCAGCAGTGAAGCGTTTGGGACATTGGGAAACACCATATATTTT. The encoded protein is CASSEAFGTLGNTIYF. The V and J genes are TRBV2 and TRBJ1-3; D is perhaps TRBD1 (6 bases). CDR1 and CDR2 from the germline V gene are SNHLY and FYNNEI. V lost 0 bases, J lost 4 bases, and 13 bases lay in between. The CDR3 extends over 16 amino acids. The entire variable domain, with the rest obtained from reference TRBV2 and TRBJ1-3, is as follows: EPEVTQTPSHQVTQMGQEVILRCVPISNHLYFYWYRQILGQKVEFLVSFYNNEISEKSEIFDDQFSVERPDGSNFTLKIRSTKLEDSAMYFCASSEAFGTLGNTIYFGEGSWLTVV.

V is TRBV6-1 and J is TRBJ2-7; D is unclear. Germline V gene sequence: CDR1 MNHNS, CDR2 SASEGT. The V end lost 4 bases, the J end lost 0 bases, and 13 bases lay between the germline ends. CDR3 size: 15 residues. CDR3 bases: TGTGCCAGCAGTGGCCGTTCCGTGAGCTCCTACGAGCAGTACTTC. This codes for CASSGRSVSSYEQYF.